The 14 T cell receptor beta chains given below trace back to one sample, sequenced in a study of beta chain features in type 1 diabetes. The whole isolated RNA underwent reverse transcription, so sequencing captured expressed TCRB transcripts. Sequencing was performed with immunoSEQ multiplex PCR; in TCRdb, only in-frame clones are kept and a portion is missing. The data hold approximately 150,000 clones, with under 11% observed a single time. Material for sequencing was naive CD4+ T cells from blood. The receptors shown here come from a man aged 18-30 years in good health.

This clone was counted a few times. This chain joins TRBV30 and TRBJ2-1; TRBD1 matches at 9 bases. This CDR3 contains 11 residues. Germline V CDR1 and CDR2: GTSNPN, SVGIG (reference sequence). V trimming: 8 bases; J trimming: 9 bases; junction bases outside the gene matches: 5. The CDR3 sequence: CAGRDRAEQFF. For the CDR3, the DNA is TGTGCCGGAAGGGACAGGGCTGAGCAGTTCTTC.

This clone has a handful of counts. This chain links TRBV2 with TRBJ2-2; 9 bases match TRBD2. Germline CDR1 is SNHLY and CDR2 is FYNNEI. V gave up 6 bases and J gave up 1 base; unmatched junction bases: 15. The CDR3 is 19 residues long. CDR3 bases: TGTGCCAGCAGCGTTTTGCTAGCGGGACTAGCCGTGAACACCGGGGAGCTGTTTTTT. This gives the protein CASSVLLAGLAVNTGELFF. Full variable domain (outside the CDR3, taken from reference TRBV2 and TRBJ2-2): EPEVTQTPSHQVTQMGQEVILRCVPISNHLYFYWYRQILGQKVEFLVSFYNNEISEKSEIFDDQFSVERPDGSNFTLKIRSTKLEDSAMYFCASSVLLAGLAVNTGELFFGEGSRLTVL.

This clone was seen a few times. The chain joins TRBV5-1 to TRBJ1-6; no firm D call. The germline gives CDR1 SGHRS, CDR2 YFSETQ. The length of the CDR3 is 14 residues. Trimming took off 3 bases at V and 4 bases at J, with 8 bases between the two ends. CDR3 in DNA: TGCGCCAGCAGCTCGACTGAGTATAATTCACCCCTCCACTTT. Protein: CASSSTEYNSPLHF.

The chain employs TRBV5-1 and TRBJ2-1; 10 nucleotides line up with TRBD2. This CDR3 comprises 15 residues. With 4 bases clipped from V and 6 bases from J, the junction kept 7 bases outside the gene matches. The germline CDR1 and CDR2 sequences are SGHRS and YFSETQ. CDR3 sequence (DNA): TGCGCCAGCAGCCTATTAGCGGGGGGCATCAATGAGCAGTTCTTC. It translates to CASSLLAGGINEQFF. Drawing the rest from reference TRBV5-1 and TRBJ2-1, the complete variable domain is KAGVTQTPRYLIKTRGQQVTLSCSPISGHRSVSWYQQTPGQGLQFLFEYFSETQRNKGNFPGRFSGRQFSNSRSEMNVSTLELGDSALYLCASSLLAGGINEQFFGPGTRLTVL.

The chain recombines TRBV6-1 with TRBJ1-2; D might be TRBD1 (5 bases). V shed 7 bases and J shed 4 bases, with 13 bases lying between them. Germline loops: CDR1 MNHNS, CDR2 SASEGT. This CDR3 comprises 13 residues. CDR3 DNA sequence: TGTGCCAGCAAGGAAGACAGCTTCTATGGCTACACCTTC. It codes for CASKEDSFYGYTF.

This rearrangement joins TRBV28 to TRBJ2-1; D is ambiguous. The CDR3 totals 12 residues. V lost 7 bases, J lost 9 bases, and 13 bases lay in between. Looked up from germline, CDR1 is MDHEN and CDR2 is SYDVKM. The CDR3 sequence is CASNLRVGEQFF. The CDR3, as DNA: TGTGCCAGCAATCTTCGGGTAGGTGAGCAGTTCTTC.

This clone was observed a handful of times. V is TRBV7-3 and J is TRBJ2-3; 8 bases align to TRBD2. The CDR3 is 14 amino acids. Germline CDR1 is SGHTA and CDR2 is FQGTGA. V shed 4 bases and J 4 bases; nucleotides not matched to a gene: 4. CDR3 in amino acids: CASSSTSEADTQYF. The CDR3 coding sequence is TGTGCCAGCAGCTCGACTAGCGAGGCAGATACGCAGTATTTT. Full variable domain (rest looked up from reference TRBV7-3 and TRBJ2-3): GAGVSQTPSNKVTEKGKYVELRCDPISGHTALYWYRQSLGQGPEFLIYFQGTGAADDSGLPNDRFFAVRPEGSVSTLKIQRTERGDSAVYLCASSSTSEADTQYFGPGTRLTVL.

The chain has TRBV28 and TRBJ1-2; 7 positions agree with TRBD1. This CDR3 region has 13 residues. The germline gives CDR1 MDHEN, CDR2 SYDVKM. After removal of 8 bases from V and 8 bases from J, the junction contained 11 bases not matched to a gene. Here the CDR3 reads CASWTRQGGGYTF. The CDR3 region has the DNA TGTGCCAGCTGGACCCGACAGGGTGGCGGCTACACCTTC.

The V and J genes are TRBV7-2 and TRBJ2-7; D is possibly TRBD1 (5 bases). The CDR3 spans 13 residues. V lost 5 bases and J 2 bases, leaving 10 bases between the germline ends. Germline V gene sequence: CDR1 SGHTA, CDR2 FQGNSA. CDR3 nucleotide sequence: TGTGCCAGCAGCCCTGACAGAACCTACGAGCAGTACTTC. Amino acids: CASSPDRTYEQYF.

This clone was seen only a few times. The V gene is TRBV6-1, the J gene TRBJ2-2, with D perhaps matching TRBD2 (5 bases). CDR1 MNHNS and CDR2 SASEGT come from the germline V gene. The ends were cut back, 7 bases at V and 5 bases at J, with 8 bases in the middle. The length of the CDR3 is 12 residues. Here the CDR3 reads CASTPGTGELFF. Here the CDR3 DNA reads TGTGCCAGCACTCCGGGGACCGGGGAGCTGTTTTTT.

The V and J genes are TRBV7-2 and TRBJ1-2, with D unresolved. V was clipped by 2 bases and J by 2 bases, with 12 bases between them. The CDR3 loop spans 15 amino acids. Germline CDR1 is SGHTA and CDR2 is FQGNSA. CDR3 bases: TGTGCCAGCAGCTTATACCGGACGGGGAACTATGGCTACACCTTC. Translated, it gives CASSLYRTGNYGYTF. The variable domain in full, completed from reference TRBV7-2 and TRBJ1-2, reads GAGVSQSPSNKVTEKGKDVELRCDPISGHTALYWYRQSLGQGLEFLIYFQGNSAPDKSGLPSDRFSAERTGGSVSTLTIQRTQQEDSAVYLCASSLYRTGNYGYTFGSGTRLTVV.

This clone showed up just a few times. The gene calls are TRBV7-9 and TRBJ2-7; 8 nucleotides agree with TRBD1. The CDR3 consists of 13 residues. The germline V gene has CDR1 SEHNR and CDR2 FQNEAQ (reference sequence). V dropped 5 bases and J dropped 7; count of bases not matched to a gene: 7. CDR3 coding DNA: TGTGCCAGCAGCGCAGCAGGGGGCCGTGAGCAGTACTTC. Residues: CASSAAGGREQYF. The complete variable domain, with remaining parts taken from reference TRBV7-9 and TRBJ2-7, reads DTGVSQNPRHKITKRGQNVTFRCDPISEHNRLYWYRQTLGQGPEFLTYFQNEAQLEKSRLLSDRFSAERPKGSFSTLEIQRTEQGDSAMYLCASSAAGGREQYFGPGTRLTVT.

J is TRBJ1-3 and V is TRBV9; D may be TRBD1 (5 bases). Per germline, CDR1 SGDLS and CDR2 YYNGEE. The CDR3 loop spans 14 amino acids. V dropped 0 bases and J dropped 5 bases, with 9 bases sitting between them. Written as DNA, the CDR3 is TGTGCCAGCAGCGTAGAGGGACTGCGAAACACCATATATTTT. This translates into CASSVEGLRNTIYF.

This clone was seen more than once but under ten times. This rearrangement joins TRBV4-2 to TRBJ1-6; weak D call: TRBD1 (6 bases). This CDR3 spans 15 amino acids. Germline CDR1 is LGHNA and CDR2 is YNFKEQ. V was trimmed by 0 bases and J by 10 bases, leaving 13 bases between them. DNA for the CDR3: TGTGCCAGCAGCCAAGACGGTCAGGGGACGTCACCCCTCCACTTT. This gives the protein CASSQDGQGTSPLHF.